This TCR beta chain was recorded in a study of response to subunit inactivated influenza vaccine (dated by TCRdb to between 2018 and 2020). As for the study more broadly: The study used deep quantitative T cell receptor repertoire profiling to track responses to a trivalent subunit inactivated influenza vaccine.

General study outcomes and caveats: The authors proposed that each seasonal influenza vaccination may bring in only a limited number of new T cells.

Spanning cysteine to phenylalanine, the CDR3 consists of 12 amino acids. Here the CDR3 DNA is all that survives: 36 bases in frame from base 1. The germline V gene encodes CDR1 SGHAT and CDR2 FQNNGV. V lost 5 bases and J lost 3 bases; the stretch between them is 4 bases long. The library was made by RT-PCR. The listed sequencing device is Illumina HiSeq 2500. TCRdb ran its own pipeline on the public reads, namely fastp trimming at Q25 and MiXCR clone calling, and kept in-frame beta chains. Each CDR3 protein gets just one entry, which takes the most common genes and DNA from the rows behind it. The sample includes about 540,000 distinct CDR3 sequences, with around 25% observed a single time. 2.5% to 3.5% of the sample belongs to the ten largest clones. Worth noting for this clonotype: There is no known antigen for this receptor. No base qualities exist here, and no much larger clone lies one base off it.

The data also belong to a second study, concerning T cells expressing NK-cell markers. From that second study: TCR beta cDNA libraries were prepared using 5'RACE template switching, which introduced a universal primer site and unique molecular identifiers. Three sorted T-cell subsets (CD3+CD56+NKG2C+, CD3+CD56+NKG2C- and CD3+CD56-NKG2C+) from fewer than 10 donors had their TCR beta-chain repertoires profiled. Among the eight sequenced donors, only one was HCMV-seronegative, while the other seven were HCMV-seropositive. To restrict sorting to alphabetaTCR-expressing T cells, an anti-gammadeltaTCR antibody was added in several experiments. In several donors, the dominant CD3+CD56+NKG2C+ clonotypes were among the top 10 CD8+ clonotypes and accounted for roughly 1.0-7.5% of CD8+ T cells. Those dominant clonotypes were again the most abundant among CD3+CD56-NKG2C+ cells in a few donors, at about 28.3-60.1%. Whether the expanded NKG2C-expressing T cell clones were specific for HCMV antigens was left unclear. The study sequenced eight donors, all healthy volunteers chosen at random: three men and five women. A commercial ELISA kit detecting HCMV-specific IgG in serum was used to determine HCMV serostatus. Peripheral blood mononuclear cells were isolated from blood by Ficoll density gradient centrifugation. CD4+ and CD8+ T cells were isolated from PBMC by magnetic immunoseparation with Miltenyi isolation kits. cDNA synthesis was primed from the TCR beta constant segment, followed by two successive PCR amplification steps. The libraries were sequenced on Illumina HiSeq 2000/2500, MiSeq or NextSeq, producing 2 x 150 bp reads. Reads were demultiplexed and grouped by UMI with MIGEC, and clonotypes were assembled and quantified with MiTCR. To exclude erroneous sequences, only TCR cDNA sequences supported by at least two reads were retained. Downstream repertoire analysis used the tcR package, and clonotypes were matched across fractions by CDR3 nucleotide sequence plus V segment. Antigen specificity was annotated against VDJdb with VDJmatch, allowing one amino acid substitution in CDR3.

The material sequenced was CD4+ T cells sorted from PBMCs, taken 11 to 12 days after vaccination. The chain is assembled from TRBV11-2 and TRBJ2-2; the D segment cannot be called with confidence. This TCR was sampled from a man aged 50-59 years who received an inactivated influenza vaccine. Donor details come from another sample of the same person, matched by shared clones. In nucleotides, the sequence is TGTGCCAGCAGCGTATACACCGGGGAGCTGTTTTTT. The resulting protein is CASSVYTGELFF. Here the CDR3 is joined to the reference TRBV11-2 and TRBJ2-2 genes, and the full variable domain is: EAGVAQSPRYKIIEKRQSVAFWCNPISGHATLYWYQQILGQGPKLLIQFQNNGVVDDSQLPKDRFSAERLKGVDSTLKIQPAKLEDSAVYLCASSVYTGELFFGEGSRLTVL.